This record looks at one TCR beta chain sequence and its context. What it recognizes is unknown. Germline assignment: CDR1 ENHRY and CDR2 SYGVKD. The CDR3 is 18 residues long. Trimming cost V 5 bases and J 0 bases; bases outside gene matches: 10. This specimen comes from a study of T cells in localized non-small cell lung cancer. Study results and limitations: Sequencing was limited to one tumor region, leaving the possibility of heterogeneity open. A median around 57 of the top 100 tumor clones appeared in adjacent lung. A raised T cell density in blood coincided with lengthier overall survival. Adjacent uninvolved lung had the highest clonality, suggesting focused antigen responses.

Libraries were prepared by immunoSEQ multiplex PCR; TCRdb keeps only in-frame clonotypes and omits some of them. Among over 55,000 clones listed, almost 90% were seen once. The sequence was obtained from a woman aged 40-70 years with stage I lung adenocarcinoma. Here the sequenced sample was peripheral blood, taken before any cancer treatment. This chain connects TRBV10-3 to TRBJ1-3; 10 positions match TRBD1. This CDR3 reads CAISYTGTGAISGNTIYF. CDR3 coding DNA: TGTGCCATCAGTTATACCGGGACAGGGGCAATCTCTGGAAACACCATATATTTT.